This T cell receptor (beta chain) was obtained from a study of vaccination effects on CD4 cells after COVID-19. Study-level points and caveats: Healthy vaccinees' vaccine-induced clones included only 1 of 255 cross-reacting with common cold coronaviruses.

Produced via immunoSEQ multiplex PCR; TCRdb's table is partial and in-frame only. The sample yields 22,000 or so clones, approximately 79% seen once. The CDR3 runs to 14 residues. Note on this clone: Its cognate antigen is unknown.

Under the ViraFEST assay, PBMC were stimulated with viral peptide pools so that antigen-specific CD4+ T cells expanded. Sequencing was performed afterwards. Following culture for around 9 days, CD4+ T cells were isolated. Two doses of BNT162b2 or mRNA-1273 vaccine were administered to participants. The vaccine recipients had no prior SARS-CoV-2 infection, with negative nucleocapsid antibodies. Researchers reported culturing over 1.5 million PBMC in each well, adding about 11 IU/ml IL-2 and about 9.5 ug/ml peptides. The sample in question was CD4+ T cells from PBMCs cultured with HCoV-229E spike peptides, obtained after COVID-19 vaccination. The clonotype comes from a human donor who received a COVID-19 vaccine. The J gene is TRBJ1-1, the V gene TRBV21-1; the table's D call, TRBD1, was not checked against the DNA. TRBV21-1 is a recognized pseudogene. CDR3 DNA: TGTGCCAGCAGCGAGGGGGTTGACAGCACTGAAGCTTTCTTT. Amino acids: CASSEGVDSTEAFF.